Following are 25 T cell receptor beta chains from one sample sequenced in a study of CD8+ T cells in alopecia areata. Treatment given: oral pan-JAK inhibitor, 5-10 mg twice daily. Investigators isolated RNA and reverse transcribed it into cDNA to act as the sequencing template. TCRdb keeps only in-frame clones here, not all; method: immunoSEQ multiplex PCR. The data hold about 90,000 clones, with 44% observed a single time. The sequencing used CD8+ T cells sorted from blood, collected at week 24, from a patient treated with tofacitinib. The source of these receptors is a human donor with alopecia areata.

Only a few counts were recorded for this clone. The J gene is TRBJ2-1, the V gene TRBV29-1; no definite D call. The CDR3 totals 13 residues. Between the trimmed V and J ends, which lost 7 bases and 0 bases, there was a span of 10 bases. CDR1 and CDR2 (germline): SQVTM, ANQGSEA. The CDR3 coding sequence is TGCAGCGCCGACGCCCGCTCCTACAATGAGCAGTTCTTC. Translation: CSADARSYNEQFF.

This clone was picked up a small number of times. The V call is TRBV10-3, the J call TRBJ1-3, with 7 nucleotides matching TRBD1. CDR3 length: 17 amino acids. V lost 0 bases and J lost 0; bases outside the gene matches: 5. Looked up from germline, CDR1 is ENHRY and CDR2 is SYGVKD. The CDR3 nucleotides are TGTGCCATCAGTGAGTCGGAAGGGGGCAACTCTGGAAACACCATATATTTT. It is translated as CAISESEGGNSGNTIYF.

This chain uses TRBV30 with TRBJ2-7; D is possibly TRBD2 (5 bases). Germline CDR1 GTSNPN, CDR2 SVGIG (reference sequence). Trimming pared 3 bases from V and 0 bases from J, leaving 18 bases between. This CDR3 has 16 amino acids. The CDR3 loop is CAWRIASRSSSYEQYF. CDR3 DNA: TGTGCCTGGAGGATAGCGTCTAGAAGTAGCTCCTACGAGCAGTACTTC.

The rearrangement uses TRBV23-1 and TRBJ2-2; tentatively, D is TRBD2 (7 bases). TRBV23-1 is assigned to the ORF class and has an uncertain function. Trimming removed 3 bases from V and 3 bases from J, with 17 bases in between. This CDR3 is built from 17 residues. The DNA of the CDR3 is TGCGCCAGCAGTCAGTTCGGGGGGCGCGGGGACACCGGGGAGCTGTTTTTT. Translation: CASSQFGGRGDTGELFF.

The V call is TRBV30, the J call TRBJ1-1; no firm D call. Trimming left V 6 bases short and J 1 base short, with 6 bases between. The CDR3 runs 11 residues. Germline CDR1 reads GTSNPN; CDR2 reads SVGIG (reference sequence). The CDR3 nucleotides read TGTGCCTGTAGGAAGAACACTGAAGCTTTCTTT. This encodes CACRKNTEAFF.

Comments on this clone: The same CDR3 also results from other DNA sequences found in this sample. V and J are TRBV7-9 and TRBJ2-7; tentative D call: TRBD1 (6 bases). Trimming shortened V by 5 bases and J by 2 bases, and 7 bases separated the two germline ends. The CDR3 spans 12 residues. Germline CDR1 SEHNR, CDR2 FQNEAQ (reference sequence). The CDR3 DNA reads as TGTGCCAGCAGCCCAGGGGCCTACGAGCAGTACTTC. This gives the protein CASSPGAYEQYF.

This chain uses TRBV30 with TRBJ2-2; D remains ambiguous. The CDR3 covers 12 residues. Germline V gene lookup returns CDR1 GTSNPN and CDR2 SVGIG (reference sequence). V was cut by 7 bases and J by 8 bases, with 14 bases left in between. This chain's CDR3 is CASPLGSGELFF. As DNA, the CDR3 is TGTGCCTCCCCGCTGGGATCTGGGGAGCTGTTTTTT.

V gene TRBV29-1 combines with J gene TRBJ1-2; 12 nucleotides align to TRBD1. Germline V CDR1 and CDR2: SQVTM, ANQGSEA. CDR3 length: 19 amino acids. V shed 2 bases, J shed 5 bases, and the junction held 18 bases outside the gene matches. The CDR3 here is CSVEPLIEGQGALTYGYTF. The CDR3 nucleotides are TGCAGCGTTGAACCGCTAATCGAGGGACAGGGGGCTCTAACTTATGGCTACACCTTC.

V gene TRBV5-1 combines with J gene TRBJ1-5, with D uncertain. This CDR3 has 15 residues. Germline V gene lookup returns CDR1 SGHRS and CDR2 YFSETQ. Trimming took 0 bases from V and 2 from J, leaving 9 bases between them. As DNA, the CDR3 is TGCGCCAGCAGCTTGGAGGCGTCGGGCAATCAGCCCCAGCATTTT. Amino acids: CASSLEASGNQPQHF.

The chain joins TRBV29-1 to TRBJ2-1; TRBD1 matches at 8 bases. The ends lost 6 bases at V and 3 bases at J; junction bases unmatched: 7. Germline V gives CDR1 SQVTM, CDR2 ANQGSEA. The CDR3 sequence is 14 residues long. The CDR3 protein is CSVAGTGVYNEQFF. The CDR3 region has the DNA TGCAGCGTGGCCGGGACAGGCGTCTACAATGAGCAGTTCTTC.

V and J are TRBV5-6 and TRBJ2-7, with D possibly called TRBD1 or TRBD2 (6 bases each). V lost 2 bases, J lost 5 bases, and 11 bases lay in between. Germline CDR1 is SGHDT and CDR2 is YYEEEE. This CDR3 contains 13 residues. The CDR3, as DNA: TGTGCCAGCAGCTTCCTCGGGGGCGACGAGCAGTACTTC. Translated, it gives CASSFLGGDEQYF.

This clone was observed a single time. The V call is TRBV4-2, the J call TRBJ2-1; 8 nucleotides agree with TRBD2. The germline V gene encodes CDR1 LGHNA and CDR2 YNFKEQ. Trimming cost V 4 bases and J 3 bases; bases outside gene matches: 8. This CDR3 has 16 amino acids. The CDR3 DNA reads TGTGCCAGCAGCCCTCCCTATAGCGGGATCTACAATGAGCAGTTCTTC. Translated, it gives CASSPPYSGIYNEQFF.

The chain has TRBV7-9 and TRBJ2-3, with D hard to call. V shed 7 bases and J shed 4 bases, with 9 bases lying between them. CDR1 is SEHNR, CDR2 FQNEAQ, per germline (reference sequence). The CDR3 has 12 amino acids. The CDR3 DNA sequence: TGTGCCAGCACCCGGGTGGCAGATACGCAGTATTTT. This gives the protein CASTRVADTQYF.

There are a few counts of this clone. The chain employs TRBV9 and TRBJ2-7, with D tentatively TRBD1 or TRBD2 (6 bases each). The CDR3 is 14 residues long. CDR1 is SGDLS, CDR2 YYNGEE, per germline. Trimming removed 4 bases at V and 5 bases at J, with 16 bases between. The CDR3 DNA reads TGTGCCAGCAGCCAGTCCGGGGGCGGGGACGAGCAGTACTTC. Its translation: CASSQSGGGDEQYF.

V gene TRBV9 combines with J gene TRBJ2-5; TRBD1 matches at 7 bases. The CDR3 consists of 15 residues. Germline-derived CDR1 and CDR2 are SGDLS and YYNGEE. V lost 3 bases, J lost 5 bases, and 10 bases stayed unmatched. The CDR3 DNA reads as TGTGCCAGCAGCGGGGGGACAGCATTGATGGAGACCCAGTACTTC. Amino acids: CASSGGTALMETQYF.

This chain uses TRBV9 with TRBJ2-5, with D possibly being TRBD2 (6 bases). In germline, CDR1 is SGDLS, CDR2 YYNGEE. V lost 2 bases and J lost 1, with 15 bases in between. This CDR3 is 16 amino acids long. The CDR3 loop reads CASSVNLRDSQETQYF. The CDR3, as DNA: TGTGCCAGCAGCGTCAATCTCCGGGACTCCCAAGAGACCCAGTACTTC.

There are a few counts of this clone. V usage is TRBV29-1 and J usage is TRBJ2-1, with a possible D match to TRBD2 (6 bases). Trimming removed 3 bases from V and 5 bases from J, with 17 bases in between. Germline values: CDR1 SQVTM, CDR2 ANQGSEA. This CDR3 comprises 15 residues. The CDR3 region is CSVDRGIVPHNEQFF. The DNA of the CDR3 is TGCAGCGTTGACCGCGGGATCGTTCCACACAATGAGCAGTTCTTC.

The CDR3 region is CASSLAGLSSYEQYF. CDR3 DNA: TGCGCCAGCAGCTTGGCGGGACTCAGCTCCTACGAGCAGTACTTC. This rearrangement joins TRBV5-1 to TRBJ2-7; tentatively, D is TRBD2 (6 bases). CDR1 SGHRS and CDR2 YFSETQ come from the germline V gene. V gave up 0 bases and J gave up 0 bases, with 10 bases separating them. This CDR3 comprises 15 residues. The variable domain in full, with the rest retrieved from reference TRBV5-1 and TRBJ2-7, is KAGVTQTPRYLIKTRGQQVTLSCSPISGHRSVSWYQQTPGQGLQFLFEYFSETQRNKGNFPGRFSGRQFSNSRSEMNVSTLELGDSALYLCASSLAGLSSYEQYFGPGTRLTVT.

The chain employs TRBV16 and TRBJ1-5; no clear D gene. Trimming removed 5 bases from V and 6 bases from J, with 14 bases in between. CDR3 length: 14 amino acids. CDR1 KGHSY and CDR2 FQNENV come from the germline V gene. Here the CDR3 reads CASSSLGLGQPQHF. Written as DNA, the CDR3 is TGTGCCAGCAGCTCCTTGGGTTTAGGTCAGCCCCAGCATTTT.

The chain has TRBV30 and TRBJ1-2, with a tentative D call TRBD1 (6 bases). V was pared by 3 bases and J by 7 bases, with 18 bases between. Germline V gene lookup returns CDR1 GTSNPN and CDR2 SVGIG (reference sequence). The CDR3 loop spans 14 amino acids. The CDR3 region has the DNA TGTGCCTGGAGCGCGGACACAGGGTATACTGGCTACACCTTC. The encoded protein is CAWSADTGYTGYTF.

This clone was seen a few times. The chain couples TRBV6-1 to TRBJ2-2; D call uncertain. Trimming left V 4 bases short and J 1 base short, with 16 bases between. Germline-derived CDR1 and CDR2 are MNHNS and SASEGT. The CDR3 is 17 residues long. CDR3 coding DNA: TGTGCCAGCAGTGGCTACCTTAGCCAAGGGAACACCGGGGAGCTGTTTTTT. It codes for CASSGYLSQGNTGELFF.

This chain links TRBV7-6 with TRBJ2-5; 10 bases map to TRBD2. V shed 7 bases, J shed 1 base, and the junction held 9 bases outside the gene matches. CDR3 length: 16 residues. Germline V CDR1 and CDR2: SGHVS, FNYEAQ. The CDR3 region is CASNGLAEGTQETQYF. CDR3 nucleotide sequence: TGTGCCAGCAACGGACTAGCGGAAGGGACCCAAGAGACCCAGTACTTC.

This clone was detected only a few times. The chain couples TRBV4-2 to TRBJ2-5; the D gene is possibly TRBD2 (6 bases). The CDR3 spans 14 residues. Germline loops: CDR1 LGHNA, CDR2 YNFKEQ. The V and J ends lost 0 bases and 4 bases respectively, with 9 bases between them. CDR3 in amino acids: CASSQDVGGETQYF. The CDR3, as DNA: TGTGCCAGCAGCCAAGATGTGGGGGGAGAGACCCAGTACTTC.

This clone was observed many times. The V and J genes are TRBV11-1 and TRBJ2-3; a possible D gene is TRBD2 (6 bases). V shed 0 bases and J shed 6 bases, with 10 bases lying between them. Germline V gene data show CDR1 as SGHAT and CDR2 as FQDESV (reference sequence). The CDR3 length is 14 residues. The CDR3 sequence: CASSLASGLDTQYF. Here the CDR3 DNA reads TGTGCCAGCAGCTTAGCCAGCGGGCTTGATACGCAGTATTTT.

This clone was counted between two and nine times. The rearrangement uses TRBV18 and TRBJ1-1; D uncertain. Germline CDR1 reads KGHSH; CDR2 reads LQKENI. This CDR3 has 13 amino acids. Trimming cost V 3 bases and J 0 bases, with 5 bases left between them. CDR3 bases: TGTGCCAGCTCACCGGGAGTGAACACTGAAGCTTTCTTT. This gives the protein CASSPGVNTEAFF.